This T cell receptor beta chain came from a study of tumor-infiltrating lymphocytes in localized non-small cell lung cancer. Across the whole study: Some samples were collected after neoadjuvant chemotherapy; smokers, never-smokers and several histologies were included.

Worth noting for this clone: Its target is not known.

The CDR3 runs to 19 residues. Study-wide points: Tumor T-cell fraction was not associated with recurrence-free survival. Available tissue quantity limited TCR sequencing to a patient subset.

The method was immunoSEQ multiplex PCR; TCRdb's version includes in-frame clones alone and lacks a portion of them. This sample has over 14,000 clones, with approximately 80% found just once. The chain combines TRBV21-1 with TRBJ2-2; the tabulated D call, TRBD1, remains unverified against the DNA. TRBV21-1 is termed a pseudogene. Material for sequencing was lung tumor tissue. The sequence was collected from a human donor with non-small cell lung cancer. The CDR3 DNA is TGTGCCAGCAGCAAAGAACGTTACAGGGGGACTTCGAACACCGGGGAGCTGTTTTTT. Protein sequence: CASSKERYRGTSNTGELFF.